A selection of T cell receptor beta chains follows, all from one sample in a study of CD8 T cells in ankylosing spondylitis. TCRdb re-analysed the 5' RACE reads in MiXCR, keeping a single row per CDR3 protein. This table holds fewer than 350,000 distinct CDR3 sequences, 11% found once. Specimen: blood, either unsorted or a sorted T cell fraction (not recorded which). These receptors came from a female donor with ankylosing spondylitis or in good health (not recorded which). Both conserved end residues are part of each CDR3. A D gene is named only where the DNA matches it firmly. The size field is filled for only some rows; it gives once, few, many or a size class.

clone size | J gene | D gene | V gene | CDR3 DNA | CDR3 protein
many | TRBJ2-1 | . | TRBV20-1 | TGCAGACCCAGCGGGTATGCTGCTCCGCGCTCCTACAATGAGCAGTTCTTC | CRPSGYAAPRSYNEQFF
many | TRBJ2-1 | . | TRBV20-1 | TGCAGTGCATTAACAATGAGCGTGGAGCAGTTCTTC | CSALTMSVEQFF
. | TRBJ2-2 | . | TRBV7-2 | TGTGCCAGCGGACCTCTGAACACCGGGGAGCTGTTTTTT | CASGPLNTGELFF
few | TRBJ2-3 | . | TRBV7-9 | TGTGCCAGCAGCGGGGGGATGGGCGTGGTGGCAGATACGCAGTATTTT | CASSGGMGVVADTQYF
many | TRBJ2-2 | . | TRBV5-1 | TGCGCCAGCAGTCGGACGAACACCGGGGAGCTGTTTTTT | CASSRTNTGELFF
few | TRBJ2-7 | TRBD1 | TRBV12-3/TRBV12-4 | TGTGCCAGCAGCGGGACAGGGGACCCTTACGAGCAGTACTTC | CASSGTGDPYEQYF
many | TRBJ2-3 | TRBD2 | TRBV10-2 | TGCGCCAGCGGAAGGACTAGCGGGCTATCAGATACGCAGTATTTT | CASGRTSGLSDTQYF
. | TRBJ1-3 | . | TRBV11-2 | TGTGCCAGCAGCTCTCAGACACCCGGTGGAAACACCATATATTTT | CASSSQTPGGNTIYF
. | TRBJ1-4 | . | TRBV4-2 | TGTGCCAGCGGCCGCGAGACAGGAGAAAAACTGTTTTTT | CASGRETGEKLFF
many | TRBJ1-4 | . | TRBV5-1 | TGCGCCAGCAGCTACGGGGCAACTAATGAAAAACTGTTTTTT | CASSYGATNEKLFF
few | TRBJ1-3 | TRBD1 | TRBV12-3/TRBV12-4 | TGTGCCAGCAGGACGGGACAGGGGCACCCAAGCTCTGGAAACACCATATATTTT | CASRTGQGHPSSGNTIYF
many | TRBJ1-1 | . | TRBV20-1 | TGCAGTGCTAGAGATCCCTTGACAGGCATGAACACTGAAGCTTTCTTT | CSARDPLTGMNTEAFF
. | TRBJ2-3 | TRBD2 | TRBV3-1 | TGTGTCAGCAACCGAACTAGCGGGAGTGGCTCAGATACGCAGTATTTT | CVSNRTSGSGSDTQYF
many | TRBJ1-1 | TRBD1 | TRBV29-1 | TGCAGCGTTCTACCCGACAGGGTTGAAGCTTTCTTT | CSVLPDRVEAFF
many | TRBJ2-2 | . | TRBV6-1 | TGTGCCAGCAGGGCCTGGCAGGTGAACACCGGGGAGCTGTTTTTT | CASRAWQVNTGELFF
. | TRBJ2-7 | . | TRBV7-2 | TGTGCCAGCAGCTTACCTAGCCCGGGTACTAGCTCCTACGAGCAGTACTTC | CASSLPSPGTSSYEQYF
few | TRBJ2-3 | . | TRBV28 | TGTGCCAGCAGTTTAGGGACAAACACAGATACGCAGTATTTT | CASSLGTNTDTQYF
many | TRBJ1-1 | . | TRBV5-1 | TGCGCCACCGGGGTACTCGAAGCTTTCTTT | CATGVLEAFF
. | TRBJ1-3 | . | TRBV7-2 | TGTGCCAGCAGCTTAGTCTCGGCCGCCGGGGCTGGAAACACCATATATTTT | CASSLVSAAGAGNTIYF
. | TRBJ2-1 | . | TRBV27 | TGTGCCAGCAGCCCATCAGTGGGGGATTCCTACAATGAGCAGTTCTTC | CASSPSVGDSYNEQFF
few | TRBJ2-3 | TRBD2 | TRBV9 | TGTGCCAGCAGCGTAGGGTTCCTAGCGGGAGCAGATACGCAGTATTTT | CASSVGFLAGADTQYF
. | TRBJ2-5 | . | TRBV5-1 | TGCGCCAGCCGGCCCACTGGGGGTCCGCGAGAGACCCAGTACTTC | CASRPTGGPRETQYF
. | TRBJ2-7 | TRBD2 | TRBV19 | TGTGCCAGTAGTTTGGGGGGGTATGACTACGAGCAGTACTTC | CASSLGGYDYEQYF
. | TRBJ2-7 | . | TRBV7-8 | TGTGCCAGCAGTACCAGGGCCTCCTACGAGCAGTACTTC | CASSTRASYEQYF
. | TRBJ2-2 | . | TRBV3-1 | TGTGCCTGCAGCCAAGGAGGGGCCGAAACCGGTGAGCTGTTTTTT | CACSQGGAETGELFF
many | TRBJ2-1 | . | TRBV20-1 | TGCAGTGCTGTCGGGTTGTACTCCTACAATGAGCAGTTCTTC | CSAVGLYSYNEQFF
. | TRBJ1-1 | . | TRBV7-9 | TGTGCCAGCAGCCTGATCCTTAGCTCAACTGAAGCTTTCTTT | CASSLILSSTEAFF
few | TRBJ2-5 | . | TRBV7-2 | TGTGCCAGCAGCTCCCAGGCTATCCAAGAGACCCAGTACTTC | CASSSQAIQETQYF
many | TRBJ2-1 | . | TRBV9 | TGTGCCAGCAGCGCGACTAGTTTGAATGAGCAGTTCTTC | CASSATSLNEQFF
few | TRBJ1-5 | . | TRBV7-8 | TGTGCCAGCAGCTTAGGGGAGAGGGGGAGTCAGCCCCAGCATTTT | CASSLGERGSQPQHF
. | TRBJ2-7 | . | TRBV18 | TGTGCCAGCTCACCTGCCATGTATGAGCAGTACTTC | CASSPAMYEQYF
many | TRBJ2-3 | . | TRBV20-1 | TGCAGTGCCGCAAAATCCACAGATACGCAGTATTTT | CSAAKSTDTQYF
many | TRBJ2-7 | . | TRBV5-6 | TGTGCCAGCAGCTTGAGAGCAACCTACGAGCAGTACTTC | CASSLRATYEQYF
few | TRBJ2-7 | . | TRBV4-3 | TGCGCCAGCAGCCTCGGGACACCAGGAATACTCTCCTACGAGCAGTACTTC | CASSLGTPGILSYEQYF
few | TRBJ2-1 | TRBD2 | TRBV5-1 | TGCGCCAGCAGCCTCCAGACGGGACTAGCGGGAAATGAGCAGTTCTTC | CASSLQTGLAGNEQFF
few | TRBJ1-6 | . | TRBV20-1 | TGCAGTGCTAGAGGGCGGGCGGGCGAGCCCCTCCACTTT | CSARGRAGEPLHF
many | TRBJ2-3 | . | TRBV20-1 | TGCAGCTCGACCAACTTGCGGGGCACAGATACGCAGTATTTT | CSSTNLRGTDTQYF
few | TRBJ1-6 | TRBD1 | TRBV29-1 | TGCAGCGTGCGACAGGGAAGCGTTCATTCACCCCTCCACTTT | CSVRQGSVHSPLHF
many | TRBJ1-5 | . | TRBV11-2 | TGTGCCAGCAGCTTAGGCATCAATCAGCCCCAGCATTTT | CASSLGINQPQHF
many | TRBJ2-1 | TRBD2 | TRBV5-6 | TGTGCCAGCAGTCCGGGACTAGTTTCGTACAATGAGCAGTTCTTC | CASSPGLVSYNEQFF
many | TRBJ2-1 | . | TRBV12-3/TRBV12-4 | TGTGCCAGCAGTTTCGGCAGGGTAGGGTACAATGAGCAGTTCTTC | CASSFGRVGYNEQFF
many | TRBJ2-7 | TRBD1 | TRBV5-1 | TGCGCCAGCAGCTTGGGGGGACAGGGCTCCTACGAGCAGTACTTC | CASSLGGQGSYEQYF
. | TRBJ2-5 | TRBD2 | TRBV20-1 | TGCAGTGCTAGAGGCGGGGGGAAAGAGACCCAGTACTTC | CSARGGGKETQYF
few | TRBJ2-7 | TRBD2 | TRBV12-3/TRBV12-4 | TGTGCCAGCAGTTCGGTCGGGAGGGCTTCCTACGAGCAGTACTTC | CASSSVGRASYEQYF
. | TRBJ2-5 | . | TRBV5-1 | TGCGCCAGCAGCTTGGATGACGGGGGGCCCCAAGAGACCCAGTACTTC | CASSLDDGGPQETQYF
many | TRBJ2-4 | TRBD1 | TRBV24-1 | TGTGCCACCAGGAGGACAGGGGGCAGAAACATTCAGTACTTC | CATRRTGGRNIQYF
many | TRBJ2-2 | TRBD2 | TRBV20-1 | TGCAGTGCTAGGGGACTAGCGGTGGGAGACACCGGGGAGCTGTTTTTT | CSARGLAVGDTGELFF
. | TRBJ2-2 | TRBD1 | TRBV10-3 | TGTGCCACCCTTTCTGGACAGGGGACCACCGGGGAGCTGTTTTTT | CATLSGQGTTGELFF
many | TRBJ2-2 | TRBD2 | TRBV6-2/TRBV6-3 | TGTGCCAGCAGTCGTCCGCGACTAGCCCCCCCGAACACCGGGGAGCTGTTTTTT | CASSRPRLAPPNTGELFF
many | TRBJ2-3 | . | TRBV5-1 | TGCGCCAGCAGCCCCGGTGACGGGGGTACGCAGTATTTT | CASSPGDGGTQYF
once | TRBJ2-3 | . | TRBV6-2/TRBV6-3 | TGTGCCAGCGAATCCGCAGATACGCAGTATTTT | CASESADTQYF
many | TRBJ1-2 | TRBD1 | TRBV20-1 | TGCAGTGCTAGGGCAAGACAGGGACACTATGGCTACACCTTC | CSARARQGHYGYTF
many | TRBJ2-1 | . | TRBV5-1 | TGCGCCAGCAGCTTCCGAGGGCTGGATGAGCAGTTCTTC | CASSFRGLDEQFF
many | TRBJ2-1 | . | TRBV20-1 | TGCAGTGCTAGCGTTACAGGGAACTACAATGAGCAGTTCTTC | CSASVTGNYNEQFF
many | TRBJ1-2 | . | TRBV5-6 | TGTGCCAGCAGCTTGGGGGGGGGCGCGTCTGGCTACACCTTC | CASSLGGGASGYTF